The clone carrying this T cell receptor beta chain was recorded a few times. This entry is derived from a study of blood T cells in healthy people across ages. Then a second PCR, running roughly 7 to 11 cycles, was carried out with a sample-barcoded 5' primer and a J-beta primer mix. TCRdb itself ran the 5' RACE reads through MiXCR, one entry per CDR3 protein. The sample includes 450,000 to 700,000 distinct CDR3 sequences, roughly 29% seen only once; the top ten take 18%. This CDR3 contains 14 residues. CDR1 and CDR2 (germline): DFQATT, SNEGSKA (reference sequence). Trimming took 4 bases from V and 0 from J, leaving 11 bases between them. Healthy Caucasian individuals from Russia aged about 6 to 90 were enrolled as donors.

Sequences were obtained from blood. This receptor was identified in a woman in her sixties or seventies in good health. This sequence joins TRBV20-1 and TRBJ2-3; D not certain. This CDR3 is CSAMVPSSTDTQYF. The DNA of the CDR3 is TGCAGTGCTATGGTGCCGTCAAGCACAGATACGCAGTATTTT.